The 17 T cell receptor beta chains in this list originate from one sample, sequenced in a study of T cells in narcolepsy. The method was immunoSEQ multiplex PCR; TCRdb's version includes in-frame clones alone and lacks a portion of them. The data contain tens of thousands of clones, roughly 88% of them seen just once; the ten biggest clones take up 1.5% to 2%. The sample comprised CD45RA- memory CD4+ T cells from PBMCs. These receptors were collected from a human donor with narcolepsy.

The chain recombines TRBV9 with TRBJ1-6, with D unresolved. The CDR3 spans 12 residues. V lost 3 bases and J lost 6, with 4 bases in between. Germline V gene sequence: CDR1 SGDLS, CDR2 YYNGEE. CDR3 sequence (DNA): TGTGCCAGCAGCGCAAGTAATTCACCCCTCCACTTT. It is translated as CASSASNSPLHF. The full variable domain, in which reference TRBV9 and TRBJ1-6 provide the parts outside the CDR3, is DSGVTQTPKHLITATGQRVTLRCSPRSGDLSVYWYQQSLDQGLQFLIQYYNGEERAKGNILERFSAQQFPDLHSELNLSSLELGDSALYFCASSASNSPLHFGNGTRLTVT.

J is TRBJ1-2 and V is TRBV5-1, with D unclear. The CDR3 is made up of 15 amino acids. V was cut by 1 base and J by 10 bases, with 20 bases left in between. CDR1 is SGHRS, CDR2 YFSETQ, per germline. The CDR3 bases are TGCGCCAGCAGCTTGAAAGGAAGTGGTACCGGGGACTACACCTTC. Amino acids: CASSLKGSGTGDYTF.

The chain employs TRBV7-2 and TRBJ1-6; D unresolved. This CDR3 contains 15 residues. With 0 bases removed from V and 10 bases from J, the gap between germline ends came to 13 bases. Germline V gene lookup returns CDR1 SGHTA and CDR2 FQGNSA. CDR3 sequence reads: CASSLARGRNSPLHF. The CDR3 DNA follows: TGTGCCAGCAGCTTAGCGAGAGGGAGAAACTCACCCCTCCACTTT. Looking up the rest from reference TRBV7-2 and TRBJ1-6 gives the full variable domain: GAGVSQSPSNKVTEKGKDVELRCDPISGHTALYWYRQSLGQGLEFLIYFQGNSAPDKSGLPSDRFSAERTGGSVSTLTIQRTQQEDSAVYLCASSLARGRNSPLHFGNGTRLTVT.

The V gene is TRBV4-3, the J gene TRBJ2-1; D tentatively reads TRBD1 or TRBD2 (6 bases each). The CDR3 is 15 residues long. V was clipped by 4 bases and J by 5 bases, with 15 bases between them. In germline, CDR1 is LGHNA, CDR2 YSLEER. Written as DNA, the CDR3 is TGCGCCAGCAGCCGGGGGCGGGGACTCAACAATGAGCAGTTCTTC. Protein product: CASSRGRGLNNEQFF.

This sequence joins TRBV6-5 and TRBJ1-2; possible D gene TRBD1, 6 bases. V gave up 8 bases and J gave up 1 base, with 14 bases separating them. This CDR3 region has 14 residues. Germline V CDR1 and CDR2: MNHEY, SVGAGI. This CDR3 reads CASSTGLGNYGYTF. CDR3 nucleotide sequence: TGTGCCAGCTCAACAGGGTTGGGTAACTATGGCTACACCTTC.

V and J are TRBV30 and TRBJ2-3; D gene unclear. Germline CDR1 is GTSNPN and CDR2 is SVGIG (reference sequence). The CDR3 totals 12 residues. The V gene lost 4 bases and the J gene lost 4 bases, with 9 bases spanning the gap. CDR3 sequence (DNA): TGTGCCTGGACGGGCTCTTCAGATACGCAGTATTTT. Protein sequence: CAWTGSSDTQYF.

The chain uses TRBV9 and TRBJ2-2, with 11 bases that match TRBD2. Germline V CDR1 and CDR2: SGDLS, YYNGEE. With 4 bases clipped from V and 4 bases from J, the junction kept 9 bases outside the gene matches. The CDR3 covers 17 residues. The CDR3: CASSISGGAWGTGELFF. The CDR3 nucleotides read TGTGCCAGCAGCATTAGCGGGGGGGCCTGGGGCACCGGGGAGCTGTTTTTT.

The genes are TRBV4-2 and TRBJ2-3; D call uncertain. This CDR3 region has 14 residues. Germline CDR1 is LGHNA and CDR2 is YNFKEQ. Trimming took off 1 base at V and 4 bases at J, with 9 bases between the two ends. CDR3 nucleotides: TGTGCCAGCAGCCAAGGCAAATTATCAGATACGCAGTATTTT. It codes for CASSQGKLSDTQYF.

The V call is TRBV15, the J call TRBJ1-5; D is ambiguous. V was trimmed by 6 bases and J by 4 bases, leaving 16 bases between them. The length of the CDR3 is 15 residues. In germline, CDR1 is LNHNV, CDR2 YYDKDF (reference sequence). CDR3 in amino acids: CATRGAGATNQPQHF. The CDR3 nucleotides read TGTGCCACCAGAGGTGCGGGAGCCACTAATCAGCCCCAGCATTTT. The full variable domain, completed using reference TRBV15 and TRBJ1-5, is DAMVIQNPRYQVTQFGKPVTLSCSQTLNHNVMYWYQQKSSQAPKLLFHYYDKDFNNEADTPDNFQSRRPNTSFCFLDIRSPGLGDTAMYLCATRGAGATNQPQHFGDGTRLSIL.

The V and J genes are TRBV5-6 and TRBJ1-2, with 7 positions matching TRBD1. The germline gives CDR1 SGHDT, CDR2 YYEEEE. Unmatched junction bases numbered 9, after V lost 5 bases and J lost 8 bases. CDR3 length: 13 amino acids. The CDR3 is CASRTDRAGGYTF. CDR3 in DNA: TGTGCCAGCAGAACCGACAGGGCGGGCGGCTACACCTTC.

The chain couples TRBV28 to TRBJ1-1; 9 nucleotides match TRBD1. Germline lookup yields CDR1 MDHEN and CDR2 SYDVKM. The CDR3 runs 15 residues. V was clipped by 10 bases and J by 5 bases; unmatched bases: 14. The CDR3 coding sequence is TGTGCCACCTTATCCTACAGGGGGCGTTGGACTGAAGCTTTCTTT. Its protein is CATLSYRGRWTEAFF.

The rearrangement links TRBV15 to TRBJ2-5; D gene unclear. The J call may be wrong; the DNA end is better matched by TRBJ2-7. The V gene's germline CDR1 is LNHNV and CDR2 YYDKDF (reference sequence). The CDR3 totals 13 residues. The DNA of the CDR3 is TGTGCCACCGCGGAAGGAAACTCCTACGAGCAGTACTTC. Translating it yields CATAEGNSYEQYF.

The CDR3 loop reads CAWAGQGRGSPLHF. The CDR3 DNA sequence: TGTGCCTGGGCCGGACAGGGAAGAGGTTCACCCCTCCACTTT. The chain has TRBV30 and TRBJ1-6; 8 bases map to TRBD1. V was clipped by 5 bases and J by 9 bases; unmatched bases: 9. Per germline, CDR1 GTSNPN and CDR2 SVGIG (reference sequence). The CDR3 loop spans 14 amino acids.

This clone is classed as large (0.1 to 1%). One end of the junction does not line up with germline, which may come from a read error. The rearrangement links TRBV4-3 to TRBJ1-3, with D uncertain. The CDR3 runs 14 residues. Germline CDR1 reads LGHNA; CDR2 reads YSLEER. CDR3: CASSQELRREGVDF. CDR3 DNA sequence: TGCGCCAGCAGCCAAGAATTGCGCCGGGAAGGAGTAGATTTT.

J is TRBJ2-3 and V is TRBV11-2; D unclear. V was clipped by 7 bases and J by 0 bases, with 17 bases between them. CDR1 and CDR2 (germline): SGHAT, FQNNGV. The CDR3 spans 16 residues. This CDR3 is CASTLPRAPSTDTQYF. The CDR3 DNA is TGTGCCAGCACCCTACCTCGCGCGCCTAGCACAGATACGCAGTATTTT.

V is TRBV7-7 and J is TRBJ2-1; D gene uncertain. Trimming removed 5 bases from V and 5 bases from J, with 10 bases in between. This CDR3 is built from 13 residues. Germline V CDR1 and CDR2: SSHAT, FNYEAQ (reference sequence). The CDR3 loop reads CASSLGPNNEQFF. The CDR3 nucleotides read TGTGCCAGCAGCCTCGGGCCCAACAATGAGCAGTTCTTC.

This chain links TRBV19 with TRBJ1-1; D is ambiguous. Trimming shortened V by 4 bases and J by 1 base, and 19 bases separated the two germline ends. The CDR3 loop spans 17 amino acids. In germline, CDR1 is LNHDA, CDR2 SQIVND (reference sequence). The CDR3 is CASSNGRNSPRNTEAFF. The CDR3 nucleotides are TGTGCCAGTAGTAACGGACGGAATTCACCTCGGAACACTGAAGCTTTCTTT.